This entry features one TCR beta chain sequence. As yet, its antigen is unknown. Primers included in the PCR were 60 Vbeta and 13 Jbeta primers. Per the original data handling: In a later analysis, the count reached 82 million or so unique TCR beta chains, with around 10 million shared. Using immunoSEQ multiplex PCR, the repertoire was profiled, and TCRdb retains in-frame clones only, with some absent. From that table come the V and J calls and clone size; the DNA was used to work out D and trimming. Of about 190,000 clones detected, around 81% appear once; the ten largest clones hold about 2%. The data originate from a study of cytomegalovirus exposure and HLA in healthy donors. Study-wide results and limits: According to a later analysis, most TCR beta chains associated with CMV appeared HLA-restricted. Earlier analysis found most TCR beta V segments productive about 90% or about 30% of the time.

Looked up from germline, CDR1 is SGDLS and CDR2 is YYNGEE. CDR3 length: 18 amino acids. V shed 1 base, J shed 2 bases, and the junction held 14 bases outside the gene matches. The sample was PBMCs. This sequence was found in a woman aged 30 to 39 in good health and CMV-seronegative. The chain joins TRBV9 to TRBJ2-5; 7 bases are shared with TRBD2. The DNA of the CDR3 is TGTGCCAGCAGCGTATCTGGGGTAGCGGGTCACCCGCAAGAGACCCAGTACTTC. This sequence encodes CASSVSGVAGHPQETQYF.